This T cell receptor (beta chain) was sequenced in a study of T cell changes during pregnancy in multiple sclerosis. The repertoire was sequenced with immunoSEQ multiplex PCR; TCRdb's copy has only in-frame clones and lacks some. The sample contains some 40,000 clones, roughly nine tenths of which appear only once. The CDR3 length is 13 residues. CDR1 is SGHTA and CDR2 is FQGNSA in the germline V gene. V was clipped by 5 bases and J by 5 bases; unmatched bases: 5. Sequences were derived from CD4+ T cells from peripheral blood mononuclear cells, sampled in the third trimester of pregnancy. The rearrangement links TRBV7-2 to TRBJ2-5; 7 bases map to TRBD2. The TCR originated in a female donor with multiple sclerosis, enrolled in a pregnancy study. The CDR3 sequence is CASSSGTRETQYF. In nucleotides, the CDR3 is TGTGCCAGCAGCAGCGGGACCCGGGAGACCCAGTACTTC.